Presented here are 29 T cell receptor beta chains from one specimen sequenced in a study of T cell responses to AZD1222 COVID-19 vaccine. Sequenced by immunoSEQ multiplex PCR; TCRdb stores in-frame clones only, minus some. Of about 93,000 clones listed, roughly nine tenths are singletons. Sequencing used peripheral blood, obtained on day 0 of MenACWY control vaccination. The receptors here all came from an adult in good health.

The gene calls are TRBV6-5 and TRBJ2-2; TRBD2 agrees at 12 bases. V gave up 4 bases and J gave up 6 bases; unmatched junction bases: 6. Germline values: CDR1 MNHEY, CDR2 SVGAGI. This CDR3 contains 16 residues. CDR3 nucleotides: TGTGCCAGCAGTTTACTAGCGGGGGGACGCTCCGGGGAGCTGTTTTTT. Residues: CASSLLAGGRSGELFF.

CDR3 protein: CASSPGGGNEKLFF. DNA for the CDR3: TGTGCCAGCAGCCCCGGCGGGGGCAATGAAAAACTGTTTTTT. The chain recombines TRBV3-1 (or the pseudogene TRBV3-2) with TRBJ1-4, with a tentative D call TRBD1 (6 bases). From germline, CDR1 is LGHDT and CDR2 YNNKEL (reference sequence). This CDR3 spans 14 amino acids. Trimming left V 4 bases short and J 5 bases short, with 11 bases between.

The CDR3 nucleotides read TGTGCCAGCAGTTTAATGGGGCCTGGGGAGACCCAGTACTTC. Translation gives CASSLMGPGETQYF. V is TRBV27 and J is TRBJ2-5, with D maybe TRBD1 (5 bases). The germline V gene has CDR1 MNHEY and CDR2 SMNVEV (reference sequence). The CDR3 totals 14 residues. Trimming left V 2 bases short and J 5 bases short, with 12 bases between.

This sequence joins TRBV7-9 and TRBJ1-4, with TRBD1 as a possible D gene (6 bases). Germline assignment: CDR1 SEHNR and CDR2 FQNEAQ (reference sequence). V was trimmed by 4 bases and J by 8 bases, leaving 14 bases between them. This CDR3 spans 14 amino acids. The CDR3 DNA follows: TGTGCCAGCAGCTCGGAGGGGGTAAAGGAAAAACTGTTTTTT. It codes for CASSSEGVKEKLFF.

The V and J genes are TRBV27 and TRBJ2-2; 7 bases line up with TRBD1. The J segment lost 4 bases and the V segment lost 3 bases, leaving 17 bases of the junction unmatched. Germline V gives CDR1 MNHEY, CDR2 SMNVEV (reference sequence). This CDR3 comprises 19 residues. As DNA, the CDR3 is TGTGCCAGCAGTTTCCTCAGACAGGGCCCTGGGGTGAGCACCGGGGAGCTGTTTTTT. Its protein product is CASSFLRQGPGVSTGELFF.

V and J are TRBV5-1 and TRBJ2-7, with 12 bases fitting TRBD2. Germline V gives CDR1 SGHRS, CDR2 YFSETQ. V lost 5 bases and J lost 4; bases outside the gene matches: 10. The CDR3 is 16 residues long. In DNA form, the CDR3 reads TGCGCCAGCAGGTGGGACCCGGGACTAGCGGGTTACGAGCAGTACTTC. The encoded protein is CASRWDPGLAGYEQYF.

This clone has just one count. V gene TRBV15 combines with J gene TRBJ1-2; TRBD1 matches at 7 bases. The junction had 7 bases not matched to a gene; V was cut back by 5 bases and J by 1 base. There are 15 residues in the CDR3. Germline CDR1 and CDR2: LNHNV and YYDKDF (reference sequence). CDR3 in amino acids: CATSENRGFNYGYTF. The CDR3 nucleotides are TGTGCCACCAGCGAGAACAGGGGATTTAACTATGGCTACACCTTC.

This clone showed up just once. This chain uses TRBV5-1 with TRBJ2-1, with D maybe TRBD1 (5 bases). V shed 3 bases and J shed 1 base, with 20 bases lying between them. Germline V gene data show CDR1 as SGHRS and CDR2 as YFSETQ. The CDR3 covers 18 residues. The CDR3 DNA reads TGCGCCAGCAGCTCGGAGACAGCCTCTCACAAATCCTACAATGAGCAGTTCTTC. Its translation: CASSSETASHKSYNEQFF.

The V gene is TRBV7-9, the J gene TRBJ2-1; D tentatively reads TRBD1 or TRBD2 (5 bases each). The CDR3 sequence is 15 residues long. The ends were cut back, 1 base at V and 3 bases at J, with 10 bases in the middle. Per the germline V gene, CDR1 is SEHNR and CDR2 is FQNEAQ (reference sequence). The CDR3 region is CASSLGLGDYNEQFF. The CDR3 DNA sequence: TGTGCCAGCAGCTTAGGGTTGGGGGACTACAATGAGCAGTTCTTC.

This chain links TRBV5-6 with TRBJ1-5; no clear D. The V end lost 0 bases, the J end lost 2 bases, and 9 bases lay between the germline ends. Germline assignment: CDR1 SGHDT and CDR2 YYEEEE. The CDR3 runs 15 residues. CDR3 region: CASSLAGRGNQPQHF. The DNA for the CDR3 is TGTGCCAGCAGCTTGGCCGGTAGGGGCAATCAGCCCCAGCATTTT.

The chain links TRBV2 to TRBJ2-1, with 9 bases aligning to TRBD2. This CDR3 has 15 residues. Germline CDR1 SNHLY, CDR2 FYNNEI. This CDR3 is CVSSQAGGFYNEQFF. The CDR3 DNA is TGTGTTAGCTCCCAAGCGGGGGGATTCTACAATGAGCAGTTCTTC.

The chain couples TRBV7-9 to TRBJ2-5; 7 bases align to TRBD2. This CDR3 comprises 14 residues. The V segment lost 1 base and the J segment 2 bases; nucleotides outside the gene matches: 1. Germline V lookup: CDR1 SEHNR, CDR2 FQNEAQ (reference sequence). The CDR3 DNA reads as TGTGCCAGCAGCTTAGGAGCGGGGCAAGAGACCCAGTACTTC. It yields the protein CASSLGAGQETQYF.

This rearrangement joins TRBV27 to TRBJ1-6, with D maybe TRBD1 (5 bases). V was trimmed by 8 bases and J by 9 bases, leaving 17 bases between them. This CDR3 has 14 residues. Looked up from germline, CDR1 is MNHEY and CDR2 is SMNVEV (reference sequence). CDR3 amino acids: CASRYGAEGSPLHF. The CDR3 nucleotides are TGTGCCAGCCGCTATGGGGCCGAGGGTTCACCCCTCCACTTT.

This rearrangement joins TRBV6-1 to TRBJ1-4; D gene uncertain. Germline V CDR1 and CDR2: MNHNS, SASEGT. V dropped 1 base and J dropped 4 bases, with 10 bases sitting between them. The length of the CDR3 is 15 residues. The CDR3 coding sequence is TGTGCCAGCAGTGAAGTTGGCTCCCGTAATGAAAAACTGTTTTTT. Its protein product is CASSEVGSRNEKLFF.

DNA of the CDR3: TGTGCCAGTAGTATTCCAGGGGGCGCCTTTCAGCCCCAGCATTTT. The encoded protein is CASSIPGGAFQPQHF. The genes are TRBV19 and TRBJ1-5; 8 bases match TRBD1. V lost 3 bases and J lost 6; bases outside the gene matches: 7. This CDR3 region has 15 residues. Germline CDR1 and CDR2: LNHDA and SQIVND (reference sequence). Looking up the rest from reference TRBV19 and TRBJ1-5 gives the full variable domain: DGGITQSPKYLFRKEGQNVTLSCEQNLNHDAMYWYRQDPGQGLRLIYYSQIVNDFQKGDIAEGYSVSREKKESFPLTVTSAQKNPTAFYLCASSIPGGAFQPQHFGDGTRLSIL.

V usage is TRBV7-9 and J usage is TRBJ2-1; maybe TRBD2 (5 bases). V was clipped by 5 bases and J by 1 base, with 9 bases between them. This CDR3 spans 14 amino acids. CDR1 is SEHNR and CDR2 is FQNEAQ in the germline V gene (reference sequence). CDR3 sequence (DNA): TGTGCCAGCAGCCTGACTAATTCCTACAATGAGCAGTTCTTC. Translated: CASSLTNSYNEQFF. Looking up the rest from reference TRBV7-9 and TRBJ2-1 gives the full variable domain: DTGVSQNPRHKITKRGQNVTFRCDPISEHNRLYWYRQTLGQGPEFLTYFQNEAQLEKSRLLSDRFSAERPKGSFSTLEIQRTEQGDSAMYLCASSLTNSYNEQFFGPGTRLTVL.

This chain joins TRBV12-3 or TRBV12-4 and TRBJ1-1; no reliable D call. The CDR3 has 11 residues. V lost 7 bases and J lost 5, with 8 bases in between. The CDR3 protein is CASKGWTEAFF. The CDR3 nucleotides are TGTGCCAGCAAAGGGTGGACTGAAGCTTTCTTT.

J is TRBJ2-5 and V is TRBV28; the D is unclear. There are 13 residues in the CDR3. Germline CDR1 reads MDHEN; CDR2 reads SYDVKM. The ends were cut back, 6 bases at V and 5 bases at J, with 13 bases in the middle. The DNA of the CDR3 is TGTGCCAGCAGCACCCGGACCCATGAGACCCAGTACTTC. Its translation: CASSTRTHETQYF.

This sequence joins TRBV6-2 or TRBV6-3 and TRBJ2-1; possible D gene TRBD1, 6 bases. Germline loops: CDR1 MNHEY, CDR2 SVGEGT. The V and J ends lost 6 bases and 2 bases respectively, with 14 bases between them. The CDR3 loop spans 15 amino acids. Here the CDR3 reads CASSWTEYTYNEQFF. In nucleotides, the CDR3 is TGTGCCAGCAGCTGGACAGAGTATACCTACAATGAGCAGTTCTTC.

This clone was seen a few times. The chain has TRBV6-5 and TRBJ1-3; 8 bases are a match to TRBD1. Per germline, CDR1 MNHEY and CDR2 SVGAGI. The V and J ends lost 5 bases and 2 bases, in that order; junction bases with no gene match: 5. The CDR3 sequence is 15 residues long. The DNA of the CDR3 is TGTGCCAGCAGTCTCGTCAGGGGGCCTGGAAACACCATATATTTT. Translation: CASSLVRGPGNTIYF.

This clone was seen just once. This rearrangement joins TRBV7-6 to TRBJ2-7, with TRBD1 matching over 8 bases. CDR3 length equals 15 residues. From germline, CDR1 is SGHVS and CDR2 FNYEAQ. The V gene end was trimmed by 5 bases and the J gene end by 7 bases; junction bases not matched to a gene: 13. This CDR3 is CASSGGGTGRGEQYF. The CDR3 DNA follows: TGTGCCAGCAGCGGCGGAGGGACAGGAAGGGGAGAGCAGTACTTC. The full variable domain, rest sourced from reference TRBV7-6 and TRBJ2-7, is GAGVSQSPRYKVTKRGQDVALRCDPISGHVSLYWYRQALGQGPEFLTYFNYEAQQDKSGLPNDRFSAERPEGSISTLTIQRTEQRDSAMYRCASSGGGTGRGEQYFGPGTRLTVT.

The chain joins TRBV28 to TRBJ1-5; 9 bases agree with TRBD1. The CDR3 covers 16 residues. CDR1 and CDR2 from the germline V gene are MDHEN and SYDVKM. V trimming: 6 bases; J trimming: 1 base; junction bases outside the gene matches: 7. The CDR3 sequence: CASSSGQGLSNQPQHF. The CDR3 nucleotides read TGTGCCAGCAGCTCGGGACAGGGACTGAGCAATCAGCCCCAGCATTTT.

The chain joins TRBV5-6 to TRBJ2-7, with D tentatively TRBD2 (5 bases). The germline V gene has CDR1 SGHDT and CDR2 YYEEEE. The CDR3 is 14 residues long. Trimming cost V 3 bases and J 3 bases, with 13 bases left between them. The DNA for the CDR3 is TGTGCCAGCAGCTCATCTCGAGGGAGCTACGAGCAGTACTTC. This translates into CASSSSRGSYEQYF. Combining the CDR3 with reference TRBV5-6 and TRBJ2-7 gives the whole variable domain DAGVTQSPTHLIKTRGQQVTLRCSPKSGHDTVSWYQQALGQGPQFIFQYYEEEERQRGNFPDRFSGHQFPNYSSELNVNALLLGDSALYLCASSSSRGSYEQYFGPGTRLTVT.

V is TRBV2 and J is TRBJ1-3; no firm D call. CDR1 SNHLY and CDR2 FYNNEI come from the germline V gene. This CDR3 has 13 amino acids. The V gene lost 4 bases and the J gene lost 4 bases, with 8 bases spanning the gap. The CDR3 region has the DNA TGTGCCAGCAGTGGACATACAGGAAACACCATATATTTT. Its protein is CASSGHTGNTIYF.

The chain recombines TRBV28 with TRBJ1-1; 7 bases match TRBD1. Trimming at V came to 6 bases and at J to 5 bases, leaving 6 bases not matched to a gene. Germline-derived CDR1 and CDR2 are MDHEN and SYDVKM. This CDR3 contains 13 residues. CDR3: CASSRQGPTEAFF. Written as DNA, the CDR3 is TGTGCCAGCAGCAGACAGGGACCGACTGAAGCTTTCTTT.

The chain joins TRBV19 to TRBJ2-3; D is tentatively TRBD1 or TRBD2 (6 bases each). The CDR3 spans 12 residues. The germline gives CDR1 LNHDA, CDR2 SQIVND (reference sequence). V was clipped by 5 bases and J by 6 bases, with 9 bases between them. The CDR3 loop is CASSWGADTQYF. The CDR3, as DNA: TGTGCCAGTAGTTGGGGGGCCGATACGCAGTATTTT.

V and J are TRBV10-1 and TRBJ1-1; D is uncertain. Per the germline V gene, CDR1 is WNHNN and CDR2 is SYGVQD (reference sequence). This CDR3 is built from 13 residues. V was shortened by 6 bases and J by 1 base, with 9 bases between the two germline ends. The CDR3 nucleotides are TGCGCCAGCAGGACAAAGCCGAACACTGAAGCTTTCTTT. Protein sequence: CASRTKPNTEAFF.

The gene calls are TRBV5-6 and TRBJ2-1, with 7 bases that match TRBD1. This CDR3 has 15 amino acids. The V segment lost 4 bases and the J segment 0 bases; nucleotides outside the gene matches: 4. Germline V lookup: CDR1 SGHDT, CDR2 YYEEEE. CDR3 bases: TGTGCCAGCAGCCCGGGGACAGCCTCCTACAATGAGCAGTTCTTC. As protein: CASSPGTASYNEQFF.

The sample holds one count of this clone. This sequence joins TRBV5-1 and TRBJ2-5; 9 nucleotides match TRBD2. The J segment lost 10 bases and the V segment lost 4 bases, leaving 11 bases of the junction unmatched. Per germline, CDR1 SGHRS and CDR2 YFSETQ. This CDR3 contains 14 residues. The CDR3 spells CASSVEQSGGLQYF. The CDR3 region has the DNA TGCGCCAGCAGCGTAGAGCAAAGCGGGGGGCTCCAGTACTTC.